Listed below are T cell receptor beta chains from one sample, sequenced in a study of shared clonotypes between healthy human individuals. Libraries were prepared by immunoSEQ multiplex PCR; TCRdb keeps only in-frame clonotypes and omits some of them. This table has 400,000 to 550,000 clones, less than 80% appearing once. The sequencing sample was made of PBMCs. These receptors all stem from a middle-aged woman in good health. Some clones in this sample may be carry-over from other donors' samples. The CDR3 runs from the conserved cysteine through the conserved F or W. The D gene is left open where the match is weak. Only part of the rows carry a size: once, few, many, or a class if the clone is expanded.

>TRBV5-1|.|TRBJ1-3|few
CASSQGTESSGNTIYF
TGCGCCAGCAGCCAGGGGACGGAGAGCTCTGGAAACACCATATATTTT
>TRBV7-3|TRBD1|TRBJ2-7|.
CASSLIPGQQYEQYF
TGTGCCAGCAGCCTCATACCGGGACAGCAGTACGAGCAGTACTTC
>TRBV5-1|TRBD1|TRBJ2-7|.
CASSSDRDYEQYF
TGCGCCAGCAGTTCCGACAGGGACTACGAGCAGTACTTC
>TRBV6-5|.|TRBJ1-5|.
CASSSGYSNQPQHF
TGTGCCAGCAGTTCAGGGTATAGCAATCAGCCCCAGCATTTT
>TRBV27|TRBD2|TRBJ2-1|.
CASSSLARDGDEQFF
TGTGCCAGCAGCTCACTAGCGAGGGACGGCGATGAGCAGTTCTTC
>TRBV7-8|TRBD2|TRBJ2-7|.
CASSKGLVHEQYF
TGTGCCAGCAGCAAAGGACTAGTCCACGAGCAGTACTTC
>TRBV7-9|TRBD2|TRBJ2-5|.
CASSLLAGVETQYF
TGTGCCAGCAGCTTACTAGCGGGAGTGGAGACCCAGTACTTC
>TRBV5-1|.|TRBJ1-1|.
CASSLAIGGRTLGVNTEAFF
TGCGCCAGCAGCTTGGCCATCGGGGGTCGGACTCTGGGAGTGAACACTGAAGCTTTCTTT
>TRBV7-2|.|TRBJ2-1|.
CASSLGPLRGYNEQFF
TGTGCCAGCAGCTTAGGTCCGCTCCGAGGGTACAATGAGCAGTTCTTC
>TRBV5-5|TRBD1|TRBJ1-5|few
CASSMGQINQPQHF
TGTGCCAGCAGCATGGGACAGATCAATCAGCCCCAGCATTTT
>TRBV11-2|.|TRBJ2-4|.
CASSPQGGVDDIQYF
TGTGCCAGCAGCCCCCAGGGGGGAGTGGATGACATTCAGTACTTC
>TRBV28|TRBD1|TRBJ1-2|.
CASSSQGNNYGYTF
TGTGCCAGCAGTTCACAGGGGAACAACTATGGCTACACCTTC
>TRBV4-2|TRBD2|TRBJ2-1|.
CASSQDPLAGYLSSYNEQFF
TGTGCCAGCAGCCAAGATCCCCTAGCGGGTTACTTAAGCTCCTACAATGAGCAGTTCTTC
>TRBV18|.|TRBJ2-6|.
CASSPLPGGSSGANVLTF
TGTGCCAGCTCACCATTGCCAGGGGGGTCCTCTGGGGCCAACGTCCTGACTTTC
>TRBV10-3|TRBD2|TRBJ2-3|.
CAISERPPSGPTDTQYF
TGTGCCATCAGTGAGCGCCCCCCTAGCGGCCCCACAGATACGCAGTATTTT
>TRBV7-2|.|TRBJ1-2|.
CASSLDGEGYTF
TGTGCCAGCAGCTTAGATGGGGAAGGCTACACCTTC
>TRBV7-2|.|TRBJ2-7|.
CASCRGGRHEQYF
TGTGCCAGCTGTAGGGGGGGCCGTCACGAGCAGTACTTC
>TRBV11-2|.|TRBJ2-2|.
CASSLGTAVTGELFF
TGTGCCAGCAGCTTAGGGACAGCAGTTACCGGGGAGCTGTTTTTT
>TRBV5-1|.|TRBJ2-3|.
CASGIDTLGTDTQYF
TGCGCCAGCGGAATCGACACCTTGGGCACAGATACGCAGTATTTT
>TRBV5-1|TRBD2|TRBJ2-2|.
CASSLRLAGFGGTGELFF
TGCGCCAGCAGCCTCAGACTAGCGGGATTCGGGGGCACCGGGGAGCTGTTTTTT
>TRBV5-1|TRBD1|TRBJ2-7|few
CASSLGDRGDDEQYF
TGCGCCAGCAGCTTGGGGGACAGGGGTGACGACGAGCAGTACTTC
>TRBV27|.|TRBJ2-7|.
CASSRGGEQYF
TGTGCCAGCAGCAGGGGAGGCGAGCAGTACTTC
>TRBV30|.|TRBJ2-3|.
CAWRDYGTDTQYF
TGTGCCTGGAGAGATTATGGGACAGATACGCAGTATTTT
>TRBV6-5|.|TRBJ2-7|.
CASSYSGKPYEQYF
TGTGCCAGCAGTTACTCTGGCAAACCCTACGAGCAGTACTTC
>TRBV28|.|TRBJ2-7|.
CASSFLGLGAPYEQYF
TGTGCCAGCAGTTTCCTCGGCCTGGGGGCCCCCTACGAGCAGTACTTC
>TRBV28|TRBD1|TRBJ2-7|few
CASRKQGLYEQYF
TGTGCCAGCAGAAAACAGGGGCTCTACGAGCAGTACTTC
>TRBV28|TRBD1|TRBJ1-4|.
CASWDSSNEKLFF
TGTGCCAGTTGGGACAGCTCAAATGAAAAACTGTTTTTT
>TRBV12-5|.|TRBJ2-7|.
CASGLGEFYEQYF
TGTGCTAGTGGTTTGGGGGAGTTCTACGAGCAGTACTTC
>TRBV18|.|TRBJ1-3|.
CASSGVAGNTIYF
TGTGCCAGCTCCGGGGTCGCTGGAAACACCATATATTTT
>TRBV7-3|.|TRBJ2-6|.
CASSPGPANVLTF
TGTGCCAGCAGCCCAGGGCCGGCCAACGTCCTGACTTTC
>TRBV29-1|.|TRBJ2-7|.
CSVRTVRTFYEQYF
TGCAGCGTCCGGACAGTCAGAACTTTCTACGAGCAGTACTTC
>TRBV28|TRBD2|TRBJ2-7|.
CASCPSSGTPYEQYF
TGTGCCAGCTGCCCCTCTAGCGGGACCCCCTACGAGCAGTACTTC
>TRBV5-1|TRBD2|TRBJ2-5|once
CASSPSGTSGTETQYF
TGCGCCAGCAGCCCGTCCGGGACTAGCGGGACGGAGACCCAGTACTTC
>TRBV9|.|TRBJ2-6|.
CASSRSGSGANVLTF
TGTGCCAGCAGCCGTTCAGGCTCTGGGGCCAACGTCCTGACTTTC
>TRBV6-4|.|TRBJ2-1|.
CASSERDSSYNEQFF
TGTGCCAGCAGTGAACGGGATAGCTCCTACAATGAGCAGTTCTTC
>TRBV30|TRBD2|TRBJ2-3|.
CAWTKGLAVTDTQYF
TGTGCCTGGACTAAAGGACTAGCGGTCACAGATACGCAGTATTTT
>TRBV19|.|TRBJ1-2|.
CASSEDTRYGYTF
TGTGCCAGTAGTGAAGACACTCGATATGGCTACACCTTC
>TRBV7-9|TRBD2|TRBJ2-3|.
CASSSGTSATDTQYF
TGTGCCAGCAGCTCCGGGACTAGCGCCACAGATACGCAGTATTTT
>TRBV28|TRBD1|TRBJ1-4|few
CASSSTRQGAREKLFF
TGTGCCAGCAGTTCGACCAGACAGGGGGCCAGGGAAAAACTGTTTTTT
>TRBV10-3|TRBD1|TRBJ1-4|.
CAISAGTGGRRLFF
TGTGCCATCAGTGCAGGGACAGGGGGCCGGCGGCTGTTTTTT
>TRBV29-1|.|TRBJ1-1|few
CSVDLLMNTEAFF
TGCAGCGTTGATTTACTCATGAACACTGAAGCTTTCTTT
>TRBV18|.|TRBJ2-1|.
CASSPLLDNEQFF
TGTGCCAGCTCACCACTTTTAGATAATGAGCAGTTCTTC
>TRBV4-2|TRBD1|TRBJ2-3|.
CASSLEGDRATDTQYF
TGTGCCAGCAGCTTGGAGGGGGACAGGGCTACAGATACGCAGTATTTT
>TRBV10-2|TRBD1|TRBJ2-1|once
CASQDRAPYNEQFF
TGCGCCAGCCAAGACAGGGCCCCTTACAATGAGCAGTTCTTC
>TRBV7-9|.|TRBJ2-7|.
CASSFSRERYEQYF
TGTGCCAGCAGCTTCAGTAGGGAGAGGTACGAGCAGTACTTC
>TRBV9|TRBD2|TRBJ2-1|.
CASSPKAGVREQFF
TGTGCCAGCAGCCCCAAAGCGGGAGTCCGTGAGCAGTTCTTC
>TRBV5-1|TRBD2|TRBJ2-2|.
CASSPFAGVNTGELFF
TGCGCCAGCAGCCCCTTTGCGGGAGTGAACACCGGGGAGCTGTTTTTT
>TRBV5-1|TRBD2|TRBJ2-7|.
CASSTGLAGEQYF
TGCGCCAGCAGTACGGGACTAGCGGGCGAGCAGTACTTC
>TRBV27|TRBD2|TRBJ2-7|.
CASSPRAGPNYEQYF
TGTGCCAGCAGTCCCCGAGCGGGACCAAACTACGAGCAGTACTTC
>TRBV5-6|TRBD2|TRBJ2-5|.
CASSLVSGSGRAETQYF
TGTGCCAGCAGCTTGGTTTCAGGTAGCGGGAGGGCGGAGACCCAGTACTTC
>TRBV5-6|TRBD1|TRBJ2-3|few
CASSRTGTQYF
TGTGCCAGCAGCAGGACAGGTACGCAGTATTTT
>TRBV18|.|TRBJ1-5|.
CASSPIGGNQPQHF
TGTGCCAGCTCACCGATCGGGGGCAATCAGCCCCAGCATTTT
>TRBV5-6|TRBD2|TRBJ2-3|.
CASSLKSGGAVDTQYF
TGTGCCAGCAGCTTGAAAAGCGGGGGGGCGGTAGATACGCAGTATTTT
>TRBV7-3|.|TRBJ2-3|.
CASSTERGDTQYF
TGTGCCAGCAGCACCGAAAGGGGTGATACGCAGTATTTT
>TRBV25-1|TRBD1|TRBJ2-7|.
CASSTPGQTDYEQYF
TGTGCCAGCAGTACGCCGGGACAGACTGACTACGAGCAGTACTTC
>TRBV5-1|TRBD1|TRBJ2-5|.
CASSPRTGEMGKTQYF
TGCGCCAGCAGCCCTCGGACAGGGGAGATGGGTAAGACCCAGTACTTC
>TRBV6-1|TRBD1|TRBJ2-7|.
CASSEEWTGISLSDEQYF
TGTGCCAGCAGTGAAGAATGGACAGGGATCTCACTTTCTGACGAGCAGTACTTC
>TRBV18|TRBD2|TRBJ2-2|.
CASSPLRLAAHTGELFF
TGTGCCAGCTCACCACTCAGACTAGCGGCCCACACCGGGGAGCTGTTTTTT
>TRBV6-1|.|TRBJ2-4|many
CASSAWDGGKNIQYF
TGTGCCAGCAGTGCCTGGGATGGGGGCAAAAACATTCAGTACTTC